This passage covers 18 T cell receptor beta chains from one sample sequenced in a study of blood T cell repertoires in COVID-19. Method: immunoSEQ multiplex PCR; TCRdb's copy keeps in-frame clones and lacks some. The sample has under 120,000 clones; more than 60% are singletons. Sample: peripheral blood. The source of these receptors is a man between 70 and 80 years old with active or convalescent COVID-19.

The chain links TRBV5-1 to TRBJ2-2; possible D gene TRBD1, 6 bases. V was cut by 4 bases and J by 1 base, with 14 bases left in between. The germline gives CDR1 SGHRS, CDR2 YFSETQ. CDR3 length: 16 residues. This CDR3 reads CASSTDVRGNTGELFF. Here the CDR3 DNA reads TGCGCCAGCAGCACGGATGTCAGGGGGAACACCGGGGAGCTGTTTTTT. The full variable domain, completed using reference TRBV5-1 and TRBJ2-2, is KAGVTQTPRYLIKTRGQQVTLSCSPISGHRSVSWYQQTPGQGLQFLFEYFSETQRNKGNFPGRFSGRQFSNSRSEMNVSTLELGDSALYLCASSTDVRGNTGELFFGEGSRLTVL.

This chain uses TRBV7-2 with TRBJ2-7; TRBD2 aligns across 8 bases. The CDR3 loop spans 15 amino acids. Trimming at V came to 7 bases and at J to 0 bases, leaving 8 bases not matched to a gene. Germline CDR1 is SGHTA and CDR2 is FQGNSA. Here the CDR3 reads CASTPGGGSSYEQYF. CDR3 nucleotide sequence: TGTGCCAGCACCCCGGGGGGGGGAAGCTCCTACGAGCAGTACTTC. Drawing the rest from reference TRBV7-2 and TRBJ2-7, the complete variable domain is GAGVSQSPSNKVTEKGKDVELRCDPISGHTALYWYRQSLGQGLEFLIYFQGNSAPDKSGLPSDRFSAERTGGSVSTLTIQRTQQEDSAVYLCASTPGGGSSYEQYFGPGTRLTVT.

The rearrangement links TRBV2 to TRBJ1-6, with 8 bases fitting TRBD1. Germline values: CDR1 SNHLY, CDR2 FYNNEI. The CDR3 covers 15 residues. V dropped 8 bases and J dropped 9; count of bases not matched to a gene: 12. This CDR3 reads CASGGRQGWVSPLHF. In DNA form, the CDR3 reads TGTGCCAGCGGGGGGAGACAGGGGTGGGTTTCACCCCTCCACTTT.

The chain has TRBV10-1 and TRBJ2-2; 8 bases align to TRBD2. Germline CDR1 is WNHNN and CDR2 is SYGVQD (reference sequence). The CDR3 is 14 residues long. The ends lost 7 bases at V and 1 base at J; junction bases unmatched: 2. The CDR3 reads CASTSGGNTGELFF. The CDR3 DNA follows: TGCGCCAGCACCAGCGGGGGGAACACCGGGGAGCTGTTTTTT.

This clone has just a few counts. This chain links TRBV30 with TRBJ2-7; 9 bases fit TRBD1. CDR1 and CDR2 from the germline V gene are GTSNPN and SVGIG (reference sequence). Trimming removed 4 bases from V and 2 bases from J; junction bases left unmatched: 3. CDR3 length equals 13 residues. The CDR3 coding sequence is TGTGCCTGGACGGGACAGGGAGCCTACGAGCAGTACTTC. Its translation: CAWTGQGAYEQYF.

The rearrangement joins TRBV5-8 to TRBJ2-3; TRBD1 is a possible D gene (5 bases). Germline loops: CDR1 SGHTS, CDR2 YDEGEE. This CDR3 spans 14 amino acids. With 10 bases removed from V and 3 bases from J, the gap between germline ends came to 18 bases. CDR3 region: CAPVWGWPTDTQYF. The CDR3 DNA sequence: TGTGCCCCAGTTTGGGGCTGGCCTACAGATACGCAGTATTTT.

The chain recombines TRBV6-5 with TRBJ1-1; tentatively, D is TRBD1 (5 bases). The CDR3 is 13 amino acids. The V end lost 6 bases, the J end lost 0 bases, and 8 bases lay between the germline ends. Looked up from germline, CDR1 is MNHEY and CDR2 is SVGAGI. The CDR3 here is CASRSTVNTEAFF. Written as DNA, the CDR3 is TGTGCCAGCAGGTCGACAGTGAACACTGAAGCTTTCTTT.

This chain links TRBV15 with TRBJ2-1, with 7 bases lining up with TRBD1. V lost 4 bases, J lost 3 bases, and 3 bases stayed unmatched. Germline CDR1 LNHNV, CDR2 YYDKDF (reference sequence). CDR3 length equals 14 residues. This chain's CDR3 is CATSMGQFYNEQFF. CDR3 DNA sequence: TGTGCCACCAGCATGGGACAGTTCTACAATGAGCAGTTCTTC.

The V and J genes are TRBV19 and TRBJ1-5; possibly TRBD1 for D (5 bases). Trimming pared 3 bases from V and 5 bases from J, leaving 17 bases between. This CDR3 has 16 amino acids. Germline-derived CDR1 and CDR2 are LNHDA and SQIVND (reference sequence). The CDR3 spells CASSILSSRGDQPQHF. The CDR3 DNA is TGTGCCAGTAGTATTCTCTCGTCGCGGGGGGATCAGCCCCAGCATTTT.

The V and J genes are TRBV5-1 and TRBJ1-1; D ambiguous. The germline V gene encodes CDR1 SGHRS and CDR2 YFSETQ. CDR3 size: 13 residues. V was shortened by 4 bases and J by 1 base, with 8 bases between the two germline ends. This CDR3 reads CASSEAPNTEAFF. CDR3 bases: TGCGCCAGCAGCGAGGCCCCGAACACTGAAGCTTTCTTT.

The rearrangement links TRBV7-3 to TRBJ1-1; possibly TRBD1 for D (6 bases). The V gene lost 5 bases and the J gene lost 10 bases, with 17 bases spanning the gap. Looked up from germline, CDR1 is SGHTA and CDR2 is FQGTGA. The CDR3 spans 13 residues. This CDR3 reads CASSPQQGNPAFF. CDR3 nucleotide sequence: TGTGCCAGCAGCCCCCAACAGGGTAATCCAGCTTTCTTT.

The V gene is TRBV10-2, the J gene TRBJ2-1, with D possibly matching TRBD2 (6 bases). CDR1 is WSHSY, CDR2 SAAADI, per germline. V lost 7 bases and J 6 bases, leaving 19 bases between the germline ends. This CDR3 comprises 15 residues. CDR3 protein: CASKLSIAGFNEQFF. The CDR3 DNA reads as TGCGCCAGCAAGCTGTCCATTGCGGGGTTCAATGAGCAGTTCTTC.

The chain recombines TRBV27 with TRBJ2-7; 10 nucleotides line up with TRBD1. V dropped 2 bases and J dropped 5; count of bases not matched to a gene: 3. This CDR3 contains 14 residues. Germline loops: CDR1 MNHEY, CDR2 SMNVEV (reference sequence). CDR3 in DNA: TGTGCCAGCAGTTTAAGCGGGACAGGGGACGAGCAGTACTTC. Translation: CASSLSGTGDEQYF.

A single count supports this clone. V is TRBV10-3 and J is TRBJ1-3; 8 bases are shared with TRBD1. The CDR3 loop spans 15 amino acids. Looked up from germline, CDR1 is ENHRY and CDR2 is SYGVKD. J gave up 4 bases and V 3 bases, and 5 bases lay outside the gene matches. CDR3 amino acids: CAISDPRDRGNTIYF. The CDR3 nucleotides are TGTGCCATCAGTGACCCCCGGGACAGGGGAAACACCATATATTTT.

This sequence joins TRBV10-2 and TRBJ2-5; D might be TRBD2 (5 bases). CDR1 WSHSY and CDR2 SAAADI come from the germline V gene. This CDR3 comprises 15 residues. Trimming pared 2 bases from V and 6 bases from J, leaving 16 bases between. As DNA, the CDR3 is TGCGCCAGCAGTGAGGTCCTAGCTGTTGGACAGACCCAGTACTTC. Its protein is CASSEVLAVGQTQYF.

V and J are TRBV21-1 and TRBJ1-5. TRBV21-1 is a known pseudogene. The CDR3 sequence is 17 residues long. In DNA, the CDR3 is TGTGCCAGCAGCACTTTTGGAGCTAGGTTTTACAATCAGCCCCAGCATTTT. It specifies CASSTFGARFYNQPQHF.

This chain joins TRBV19 and TRBJ1-1; D call uncertain. Per germline, CDR1 LNHDA and CDR2 SQIVND (reference sequence). The CDR3 sequence is 13 residues long. V dropped 7 bases and J dropped 3 bases, with 12 bases sitting between them. The CDR3 protein is CASNPEGYTEAFF. For the CDR3, the DNA is TGTGCCAGTAACCCGGAGGGCTACACTGAAGCTTTCTTT.

The CDR3 DNA reads as TGTGCCAGCAGTCCGCACAGGGGGGAGAAGACTAACTATGGCTACACCTTC. Its translation: CASSPHRGEKTNYGYTF. The chain carries TRBV28 and TRBJ1-2; TRBD1 aligns across 8 bases. The CDR3 loop spans 17 amino acids. Germline V lookup: CDR1 MDHEN, CDR2 SYDVKM. The V gene end was trimmed by 5 bases and the J gene end by 0 bases; junction bases not matched to a gene: 11.